A single sample is the source of the 21 T cell receptor beta chains below, sequenced in a study of Graves' ophthalmopathy and Graves' hyperthyroidism. From RNA, the CDR3 regions of TCR beta chains were amplified and sequenced. First-round RT-PCR with HTBI primers preceded a second-round multiplex PCR. One entry per CDR3 protein results from TCRdb running MiXCR on the multiplex PCR reads. The sample shows around 1,200,000 distinct CDR3 sequences, around a third of them seen only once. Specimen: peripheral blood or thyroid tissue (not recorded which). These receptors were collected from an adult man with Graves' hyperthyroidism.

Note on this clonotype: The junction and the germline gene differ at one end; a read error may be behind it. V and J are TRBV10-3 and TRBJ2-7; 7 bases agree with TRBD2. This CDR3 is 14 amino acids long. Germline lookup yields CDR1 ENHRY and CDR2 SYGVKD. DNA of the CDR3: TGTGCCAGCAGTTGGACTAGAAAGGCCTACGAGCAGTACTTC. Residues: CASSWTRKAYEQYF.

This rearrangement joins TRBV5-1 to TRBJ1-2; 9 nucleotides align to TRBD1. The CDR3 covers 14 residues. The germline V gene encodes CDR1 SGHRS and CDR2 YFSETQ. Trimming cost V 4 bases and J 8 bases; bases outside gene matches: 9. CDR3 sequence: CASSLRTGAKGYTF. CDR3 DNA: TGCGCCAGCAGCCTCAGGACAGGGGCGAAAGGCTACACCTTC.

The J gene is TRBJ2-2, the V gene TRBV19, with 9 bases fitting TRBD2. This CDR3 is built from 15 residues. Germline V gene data show CDR1 as LNHDA and CDR2 as SQIVND (reference sequence). With 7 bases clipped from V and 6 bases from J, the junction kept 9 bases outside the gene matches. The CDR3 is CASKRGGGDSGELFF. The CDR3 bases are TGTGCCAGTAAACGAGGCGGGGGGGACTCCGGGGAGCTGTTTTTT.

This clonotype was seen many times. This chain joins TRBV20-1 and TRBJ1-5; weak D call: TRBD1 (6 bases). CDR3 length: 12 amino acids. From germline, CDR1 is DFQATT and CDR2 SNEGSKA (reference sequence). V dropped 4 bases and J dropped 8 bases, with 12 bases sitting between them. The CDR3 DNA follows: TGCAGTGCTAAACAGGGCGTAGAGCCCCAGCATTTT. Protein: CSAKQGVEPQHF.

The chain recombines TRBV15 with TRBJ1-1, with D perhaps TRBD1 (6 bases). V was clipped by 2 bases and J by 5 bases, with 15 bases between them. From germline, CDR1 is LNHNV and CDR2 YYDKDF (reference sequence). This CDR3 is built from 15 residues. CDR3 protein: CATSRTGRVGTEAFF. The CDR3 bases are TGTGCCACCAGCAGAACAGGGAGGGTAGGGACTGAAGCTTTCTTT.

This clonotype was detected ten times or more. V and J are TRBV6-5 and TRBJ2-6; tentatively, D is TRBD1 (5 bases). Germline assignment: CDR1 MNHEY and CDR2 SVGAGI. The length of the CDR3 is 15 residues. V dropped 3 bases and J dropped 3 bases, with 9 bases sitting between them. CDR3: CASSYEGVGANVLTF. DNA of the CDR3: TGTGCCAGCAGTTATGAAGGGGTTGGGGCCAACGTCCTGACTTTC.

In this sample, this clonotype turned up a few times. The chain carries TRBV14 and TRBJ1-2; 7 positions match TRBD1. There are 16 residues in the CDR3. With V trimmed by 0 bases and J by 5 bases, 9 bases remained unmatched. CDR1 SGHDN and CDR2 FVKESK come from the germline V gene. CDR3 in DNA: TGTGCCAGCAGCCAAGATGTGCGGGACAGAACGTATGGCTACACCTTC. It specifies CASSQDVRDRTYGYTF. Full variable domain (rest looked up from reference TRBV14 and TRBJ1-2): EAGVTQFPSHSVIEKGQTVTLRCDPISGHDNLYWYRRVMGKEIKFLLHFVKESKQDESGMPNNRFLAERTGGTYSTLKVQPAELEDSGVYFCASSQDVRDRTYGYTFGSGTRLTVV.

This clonotype has a handful of counts. This sequence joins TRBV7-8 and TRBJ2-5, with a weak D call TRBD2 (5 bases). CDR1 is SGHVS and CDR2 is FQNEAQ in the germline V gene. Trimming took 0 bases from V and 4 from J, leaving 15 bases between them. This CDR3 is built from 16 residues. In DNA, the CDR3 is TGTGCCAGCAGCTTAGCGGGAGTATCGGGGAGAGAGACCCAGTACTTC. It translates to CASSLAGVSGRETQYF.

This clonotype has a handful of counts. CDR3 in DNA: TGCAGTGCTCGACAGGGGGCAGGTGAAGCTTTCTTT. As protein: CSARQGAGEAFF. The rearrangement joins TRBV20-1 to TRBJ1-1; 10 bases are shared with TRBD1. The CDR3 has 12 amino acids. V lost 5 bases and J lost 7; bases outside the gene matches: 4. CDR1 is DFQATT, CDR2 SNEGSKA, per germline (reference sequence).

CDR3 in DNA: TGCAGTGACTCGAATACGCAGGTCAACACCGGGGAGCTGTTTTTT. Translating it yields CSDSNTQVNTGELFF. V gene TRBV20-1 combines with J gene TRBJ2-2; D gene uncertain. V shed 7 bases and J shed 2 bases, with 17 bases lying between them. Germline CDR1 and CDR2: DFQATT and SNEGSKA (reference sequence). The CDR3 extends over 15 amino acids.

Comment on this clonotype: Compared with germline, one end of the junction differs, possibly owing to a read error. The chain has TRBV5-1 and TRBJ1-6; 11 bases are a match to TRBD1. This CDR3 has 16 residues. The germline V gene has CDR1 SGHRS and CDR2 YFSETQ. This chain's CDR3 is CASSPRTGGMSSPLHF. CDR3 sequence (DNA): TGTGCCAGCAGCCCAAGGACAGGGGGCATGAGTTCACCCCTCCACTTT. The whole variable domain, filled in from reference TRBV5-1 and TRBJ1-6, reads KAGVTQTPRYLIKTRGQQVTLSCSPISGHRSVSWYQQTPGQGLQFLFEYFSETQRNKGNFPGRFSGRQFSNSRSEMNVSTLELGDSALYLCASSPRTGGMSSPLHFGNGTRLTVT.

The V call is TRBV29-1, the J call TRBJ2-5, with a tentative D call TRBD2 (5 bases). The CDR3 is 13 amino acids. Trimming removed 7 bases from V and 5 bases from J, with 17 bases in between. Germline V lookup: CDR1 SQVTM, CDR2 ANQGSEA. The CDR3 bases are TGCAGCGCTACCTCAATTAGCGCCGAGACCCAGTACTTC. Translating it yields CSATSISAETQYF.

This clonotype has a count of ten or more. The rearrangement joins TRBV29-1 to TRBJ1-1; D is possibly TRBD1 (6 bases). Looked up from germline, CDR1 is SQVTM and CDR2 is ANQGSEA. The CDR3 is 11 amino acids. V was clipped by 7 bases and J by 10 bases, with 16 bases between them. Here the CDR3 reads CSGGEQGIAFF. The CDR3 bases are TGCAGCGGGGGGGAACAGGGTATAGCTTTCTTT.

V gene TRBV7-7 combines with J gene TRBJ1-2; D gene ambiguous. The CDR3 totals 14 residues. V gave up 4 bases and J gave up 8 bases, with 17 bases separating them. The germline gives CDR1 SSHAT, CDR2 FNYEAQ (reference sequence). CDR3 coding DNA: TGTGCCAGCAGCTCAACAGCCGGGATGGAAGGCTACACCTTC. It specifies CASSSTAGMEGYTF.

At least ten counts were recorded for this clonotype. This chain links TRBV12-3 or TRBV12-4 with TRBJ1-2; 11 positions agree with TRBD1. Trimming removed 6 bases from V and 8 bases from J; junction bases left unmatched: 5. The CDR3 runs 13 residues. The CDR3 sequence is CASSPGTGGGYTF. The CDR3 bases are TGTGCCAGCAGCCCCGGGACAGGGGGAGGCTACACCTTC.

This clonotype was seen at least ten times. The V and J genes are TRBV29-1 and TRBJ2-7; D uncertain. Germline V gives CDR1 SQVTM, CDR2 ANQGSEA. V was clipped by 5 bases and J by 6 bases, with 11 bases between them. The CDR3 length is 11 residues. The CDR3 is CSVRGWGEQYF. In DNA, the CDR3 is TGCAGCGTTCGAGGTTGGGGCGAGCAGTACTTC.

This chain connects TRBV2 to TRBJ1-6; TRBD1 matches 7 bases. This CDR3 has 15 residues. Germline CDR1 is SNHLY and CDR2 is FYNNEI. Unmatched junction bases numbered 10, after V lost 8 bases and J lost 6 bases. This CDR3 is CASSGDSRFNSPLHF. CDR3 sequence (DNA): TGTGCCAGCTCAGGGGACAGCCGTTTTAATTCACCCCTCCACTTT.

The table lists this clonotype with many counts. The chain recombines TRBV9 with TRBJ1-4; 9 bases map to TRBD1. Losses at the gene ends were 3 bases for V and 7 bases for J; bases not matched to a gene: 7. Germline CDR1 and CDR2: SGDLS and YYNGEE. The CDR3 totals 15 residues. The chain's CDR3 is CASSAHGTGSEKLFF. The DNA for the CDR3 is TGTGCCAGCAGCGCCCACGGGACAGGGTCTGAAAAACTGTTTTTT.

This clonotype was detected ten times or more. The rearrangement links TRBV7-2 to TRBJ2-5; D is perhaps TRBD2 (5 bases). The CDR3 extends over 14 amino acids. Trimming took 7 bases from V and 4 from J, leaving 16 bases between them. Germline CDR1 and CDR2: SGHTA and FQGNSA. CDR3: CASTKLGVGETQYF. The CDR3, as DNA: TGTGCCAGCACCAAACTCGGGGTCGGAGAGACCCAGTACTTC.

This clonotype was recorded many times. The chain recombines TRBV11-2 with TRBJ2-7; D is undetermined. The CDR3 has 14 amino acids. V gave up 2 bases and J gave up 1 base, with 9 bases separating them. Per germline, CDR1 SGHAT and CDR2 FQNNGV. CDR3 nucleotides: TGTGCCAGCAGCTTACTTGCGGCGTCCTACGAGCAGTACTTC. As protein: CASSLLAASYEQYF.

V gene TRBV5-1 combines with J gene TRBJ2-7, with 7 nucleotides matching TRBD1. J lost 6 bases, V lost 5 bases, and 8 bases had no gene match. From germline, CDR1 is SGHRS and CDR2 YFSETQ. The CDR3 has 13 residues. The CDR3, as DNA: TGCGCCAGCAGTTACGACAGGGCGGGCGAGCAGTACTTC. Its translation is CASSYDRAGEQYF. Full variable domain (rest looked up from reference TRBV5-1 and TRBJ2-7): KAGVTQTPRYLIKTRGQQVTLSCSPISGHRSVSWYQQTPGQGLQFLFEYFSETQRNKGNFPGRFSGRQFSNSRSEMNVSTLELGDSALYLCASSYDRAGEQYFGPGTRLTVT.